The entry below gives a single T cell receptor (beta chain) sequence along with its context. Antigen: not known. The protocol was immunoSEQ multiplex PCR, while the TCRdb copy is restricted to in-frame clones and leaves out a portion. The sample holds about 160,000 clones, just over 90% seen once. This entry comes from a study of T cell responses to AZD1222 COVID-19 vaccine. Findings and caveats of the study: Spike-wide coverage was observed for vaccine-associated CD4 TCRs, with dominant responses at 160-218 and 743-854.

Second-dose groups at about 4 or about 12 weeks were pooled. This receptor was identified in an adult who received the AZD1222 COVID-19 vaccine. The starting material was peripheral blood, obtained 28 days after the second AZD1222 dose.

CDR3 amino acids: CASSPLLPEAFF. CDR3 coding DNA: TGTGCCAGCAGCCCCCTCCTACCTGAAGCTTTCTTT. The V and J genes are TRBV7-9 and TRBJ1-1; D is unclear. Germline CDR1 reads SEHNR; CDR2 reads FQNEAQ (reference sequence). This CDR3 has 12 residues. The V end was cut by 5 bases, the J end by 6 bases, with 10 bases between.